This entry describes one T cell receptor (beta chain). This clonotype was picked up many times. Its recognized antigen is unknown. Nothing much larger sits one base from this clone, and base qualities are not available. Interpreted using the paper, the treatment or condition label stands for: allogeneic hematopoietic cell transplantation with graft depleted of TCRalphabeta T cells and CD19 B cells. TCRalphabeta/CD19-depleted allogeneic hematopoietic cell grafts were given to the transplant recipients, all of whom were children. The cysteine opens and the phenylalanine closes a CDR3 of 15 amino acids. Only the CDR3 DNA is retained, 45 bases long and in frame from the first base. These data are taken from a study of T-cell reconstitution after alpha-beta-depleted transplantation in children (dated by TCRdb to the mid-2010s). Background for the entire study: Using TCR repertoire profiling, the study followed T-cell immune reconstitution in a quantitative way in children after TCRalphabeta/CD19-depleted allogeneic hematopoietic cell transplantation. Overall study results and their limits: The frequencies of hyperexpanded clones fell over the following months, and after one year, T-cell counts and TCRbeta diversity were mostly attributed to newly produced T cells. In some patients, the high TCRbeta diversity seen at day 60 was put down to recipient T cells and intrathymic progenitors that had survived conditioning. Apparently early alphabetaT-cell count recovery about two months after transplant reportedly relied on only several hundred rapidly expanded clones derived from non-depleted graft cells.

Preparation of the library involved PCR. These reads were obtained on an Illumina HiSeq 2500. TCR library preparation used molecular barcoding, with unique molecular identifiers applied to normalize quantification of the TCRbeta repertoire. TCRdb took the public reads, trimmed them with fastp at Q25, ran MiXCR for clone calling and kept in-frame beta chains. One record per CDR3 amino acid sequence lists the most common genes and DNA. The sample data list a few hundred thousand distinct CDR3 sequences, and about 17% of these were observed just once. The top ten hold approximately 29% of the sample. The sequence derives from a boy under three years old who had a stem cell transplant for Wiskott-Aldrich syndrome, so the T cells may come from the graft donor. Sequencing was performed on PBMCs, mostly from graft donor cells, taken 360 days after TCRalphabeta/CD19-depleted stem cell transplant. The sequence joins TRBV21-1 to TRBJ2-2; TRBD1, the table's D call, was not compared with the DNA. TRBV21-1 is a pseudogene locus. The DNA sequence is given as TGTGCCAGCAGCAAAGAGGGGCCGAGCACCGGGGAGCTGTTTTTT. This is translated as CASSKEGPSTGELFF.